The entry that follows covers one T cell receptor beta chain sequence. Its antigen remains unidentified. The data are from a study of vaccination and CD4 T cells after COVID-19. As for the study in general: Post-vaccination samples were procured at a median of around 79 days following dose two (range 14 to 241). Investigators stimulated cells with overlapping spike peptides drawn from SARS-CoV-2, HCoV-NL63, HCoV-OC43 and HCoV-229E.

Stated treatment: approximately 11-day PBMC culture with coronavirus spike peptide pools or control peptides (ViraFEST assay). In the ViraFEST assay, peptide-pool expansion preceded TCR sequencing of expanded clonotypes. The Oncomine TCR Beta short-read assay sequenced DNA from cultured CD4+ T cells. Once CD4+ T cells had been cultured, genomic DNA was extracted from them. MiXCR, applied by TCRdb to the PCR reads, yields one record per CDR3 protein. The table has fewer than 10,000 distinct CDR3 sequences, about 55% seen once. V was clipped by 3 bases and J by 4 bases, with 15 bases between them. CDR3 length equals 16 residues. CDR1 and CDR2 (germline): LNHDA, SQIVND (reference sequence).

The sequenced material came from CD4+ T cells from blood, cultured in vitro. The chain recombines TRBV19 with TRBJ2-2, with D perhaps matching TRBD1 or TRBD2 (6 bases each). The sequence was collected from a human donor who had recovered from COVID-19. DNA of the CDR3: TGTGCCAGTAGTATGGAGGGGGGCCGAGTCACCGGGGAGCTGTTTTTT. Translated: CASSMEGGRVTGELFF.